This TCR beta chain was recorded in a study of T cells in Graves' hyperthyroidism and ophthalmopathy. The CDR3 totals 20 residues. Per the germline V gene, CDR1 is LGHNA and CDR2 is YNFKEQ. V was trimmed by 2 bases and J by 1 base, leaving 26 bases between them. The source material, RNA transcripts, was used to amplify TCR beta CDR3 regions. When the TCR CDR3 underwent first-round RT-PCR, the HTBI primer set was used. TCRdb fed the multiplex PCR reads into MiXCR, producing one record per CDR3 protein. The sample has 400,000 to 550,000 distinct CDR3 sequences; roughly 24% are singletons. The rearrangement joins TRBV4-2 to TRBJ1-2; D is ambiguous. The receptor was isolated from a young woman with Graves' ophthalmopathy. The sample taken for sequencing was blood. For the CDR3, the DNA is TGTGCCAGCAGCCAAATGTATGGGTCGGCAGGTCTCATGAGTAACTATGGCTACACCTTC. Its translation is CASSQMYGSAGLMSNYGYTF.